This TCR beta chain was recorded in a study of shared clonotypes between healthy human individuals. General observations from the study: Relative to their counterparts shared across all four donors, non-shared clonotypes exhibited diminished generation probabilities.

V lost 10 bases, J lost 5 bases, and 9 bases stayed unmatched. Germline CDR1 is LNHDA and CDR2 is SQIVND (reference sequence). The length of the CDR3 is 14 residues. As regards this clone: Its matching antigen is unknown.

TCRdb's copy holds only in-frame clones and misses some; the assay was immunoSEQ multiplex PCR. The sample includes about 1.5 million clones, 95% to 99% seen only once; the top ten take less than 0.55%. The material sequenced was naive CD4+ T cells sorted from blood. As to subset: CD45RA+ positively selected. This clonotype originated in a man aged 30 to 45 in good health. This chain uses TRBV19 with TRBJ2-1, with TRBD2 identical over 9 bases. Here the CDR3 reads CATKGLAHHNEQFF. The CDR3 DNA reads TGTGCCACCAAAGGACTAGCGCATCACAATGAGCAGTTCTTC.